Following are 4 T cell receptor beta chains from one sample sequenced in a study of T-cell reconstitution after alpha-beta-depleted transplantation in children. Preparing the TCRbeta library involved the use of unique molecular identifiers. From the PCR reads, TCRdb called clonotypes with MiXCR, one entry per CDR3 protein. The sample yields some 250,000 distinct CDR3 sequences, about 12% seen once. Sequenced material: PBMCs from the stem cell graft donor, taken from the stem cell graft. These receptors all come from a human donor who donated a stem cell graft to a child with acute lymphoblastic leukemia.

This clonotype occurred many times. The genes are TRBV7-2 and TRBJ2-5; the D is unclear. Germline values: CDR1 SGHTA, CDR2 FQGNSA. This CDR3 is 14 amino acids long. V gave up 6 bases and J gave up 6 bases, with 17 bases separating them. This chain's CDR3 is CASSYRWESKTQYF. For the CDR3, the DNA is TGTGCCAGCAGTTATCGTTGGGAATCGAAGACCCAGTACTTC. Using reference TRBV7-2 and TRBJ2-5 for the parts outside the CDR3, the full variable domain is GAGVSQSPSNKVTEKGKDVELRCDPISGHTALYWYRQSLGQGLEFLIYFQGNSAPDKSGLPSDRFSAERTGGSVSTLTIQRTQQEDSAVYLCASSYRWESKTQYFGPGTRLLVL.

This clonotype was seen ten or more times. The V and J genes are TRBV14 and TRBJ2-7; D may correspond to TRBD1 or TRBD2 (6 bases each). CDR3 length: 14 residues. Per germline, CDR1 SGHDN and CDR2 FVKESK. The germline V and J ends were trimmed by 6 bases and 2 bases, with 14 bases remaining between them. CDR3 nucleotides: TGTGCCAGCAGTCAAAGGGGGGCCACCTACGAGCAGTACTTC. Translating gives CASSQRGATYEQYF.

This clonotype was counted many times. V is TRBV11-2 and J is TRBJ2-3; no definite D call. V was pared by 4 bases and J by 0 bases, with 8 bases between. The CDR3 sequence is 14 residues long. CDR1 and CDR2 (germline): SGHAT, FQNNGV. The CDR3 DNA reads as TGTGCCAGCAGCTCCACCGGTAGCACAGATACGCAGTATTTT. As protein: CASSSTGSTDTQYF.

Many counts were recorded for this clonotype. The rearrangement joins TRBV5-1 to TRBJ2-1; 9 nucleotides match TRBD1. CDR1 SGHRS and CDR2 YFSETQ come from the germline V gene. V shed 4 bases and J 5 bases; nucleotides not matched to a gene: 16. The length of the CDR3 is 18 residues. Written as DNA, the CDR3 is TGCGCCAGCAGCAGGCCGAAGATTACGGGACAGGGACACAATGAGCAGTTCTTC. It translates to CASSRPKITGQGHNEQFF.